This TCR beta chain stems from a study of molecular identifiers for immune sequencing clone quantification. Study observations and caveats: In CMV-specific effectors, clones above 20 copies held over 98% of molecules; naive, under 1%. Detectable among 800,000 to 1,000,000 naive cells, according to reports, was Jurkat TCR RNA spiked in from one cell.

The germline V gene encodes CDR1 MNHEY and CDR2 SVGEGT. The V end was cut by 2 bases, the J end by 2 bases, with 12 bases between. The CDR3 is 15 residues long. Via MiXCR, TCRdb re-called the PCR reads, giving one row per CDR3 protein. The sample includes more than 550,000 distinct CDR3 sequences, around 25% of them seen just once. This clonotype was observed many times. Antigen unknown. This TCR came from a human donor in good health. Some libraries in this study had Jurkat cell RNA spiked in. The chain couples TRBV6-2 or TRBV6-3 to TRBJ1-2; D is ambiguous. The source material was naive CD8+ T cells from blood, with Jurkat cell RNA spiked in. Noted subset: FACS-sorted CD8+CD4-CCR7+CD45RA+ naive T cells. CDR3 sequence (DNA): TGTGCCAGCAGTTACATATGGGATGGCAACTATGGCTACACCTTC. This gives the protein CASSYIWDGNYGYTF.